Below, one T cell receptor beta chain is given with its context. Which antigen it targets is not known. No base-level quality is on record; no much larger clone is a single base apart. Per the germline V gene, SGHTA is the CDR1 and FQGTGA is the CDR2. From the cysteine through the phenylalanine, the CDR3 covers 16 amino acids. Here the CDR3 DNA is all that survives: 48 bases in frame from base 1. V is clipped by 5 bases and J by 2 bases, and the sequence between their germline boundaries is 17 bases long. What the time point label conveys for this sample: naive CD8 control sorted from an acute-time-point sample. Enrolled in the Montreal Hepatitis C Cohort (HEPCO) in Canada, the donors were people who inject drugs, and these donors were followed every 3 months. A positive HCV RNA or antibody test that followed a negative test within the previous 24 weeks was the definition used for acute primary HCV infection. Surface staining used CD3, CD8 and CD45RO antibodies, with an aqua fixable dye to exclude dead cells. The cohort included 8 spontaneous resolvers, defined as subjects with HCV RNA clearance within 24 weeks. Once thawed from cryostorage, peripheral blood mononuclear cells underwent negative selection via the MACS CD8+ T cell Isolation Kit to obtain CD8+ T cells. Sorting of the cells was done on a BD FACSAria II cell sorter.

These data are taken from a study of CD8 T cells in acute hepatitis C reinfection (dated by TCRdb to about 2021). Concerning the study at large: The study profiled the TCRbeta repertoire of CD8+ T cells specific for the HCV NS3-1073 epitope during acute infection and after viral clearance. A handful of spontaneous resolvers provided paired acute and follow-up samples.

Genomic DNA was extracted from FACS-sorted cells, and TCRbeta chain sequencing was performed through the commercial immunoSEQ service. For the original study's pipeline: The repertoire data were analyzed using ImmunoSEQ Analyzer software v3.0 and R v3.5.1. Only productive rearrangements were analyzed, as sequences containing stop codons or out-of-frame rearrangements were removed. Simpson diversity, Shannon entropy, CDR3 length and nucleotide addition metrics were obtained from the sequencing provider. Based on frequency, clonotypes were placed into dominant, sub-dominant, low or lowest abundance groups, and clonotypes under 0.1% were left out of most analyses. A CDR3 amino acid clonotype was designated public if detected in at least two subjects at a cumulative frequency of at least 0.5%. The source is immuneACCESS, and TCRdb retained only in-frame sequences with V and J called. Part of the clones is not carried over; for the studies checked, unresolved V genes explain less than half of this, and the remainder is unexplained. The DNA was the basis for D and trimming; V, J and clone size are from that table. In all, the sample holds about 38,000 clones, and over 75% of those were seen once. The top ten hold over 9.5% of the sample.

Summary of the overall study and its limitations: Because bulk sequencing covered only the TCRbeta chain, the alphabeta pairing of public clonotypes could not be determined. Preferential use of the TRBV04 and TRBV06 gene families was observed in all groups, and this preferential usage was not explained by overrepresentation in the naive pool. NS3-1073 specific repertoires were highly diverse, with no significant diversity differences between acute resolver, follow-up resolver and acute chronic samples. Chronically infected subjects had no follow-up repertoires because NS3-1073 specific cells were too rare to sort. Thirteen public clonotypes were found regardless of outcome, and V04-02/J02-02 was used by one public clonotype. CDR3 sequences shared with other epitopes were rarely observed, and exact matching may have been limited by differing sequencing approaches.

Sequencing used naive CD8+ T cells from PBMCs. The sample's cell subset or site, from its label and the paper: sorted total naive CD45RO-negative CD8+ T cells. In this chain, TRBV7-3 is recombined with TRBJ2-3; the D gene cannot be resolved beyond TRBD1 or TRBD2, each matching 5 bases. The clonotype was recovered from a woman between 18 and 29 years old who spontaneously cleared hepatitis C infection. The encoded CDR3 is CASSAAGTSLTDTQYF. The bases read TGTGCCAGCAGCGCCGCCGGGACCTCCCTCACAGATACGCAGTATTTT.